One sample yielded the 21 T cell receptor beta chains listed below, sequenced in a study of T cell responses to AZD1222 COVID-19 vaccine. The assay was immunoSEQ multiplex PCR, and TCRdb's table has in-frame clones only and misses some. This table has roughly 120,000 clones, 90% to 95% appearing once. This material consisted of peripheral blood, taken on day 0 of AZD1222 vaccination. The receptors come from an adult in good health.

V is TRBV27 and J is TRBJ2-7; the D is unclear. V was clipped by 8 bases and J by 6 bases, with 11 bases between them. Germline lookup yields CDR1 MNHEY and CDR2 SMNVEV (reference sequence). The CDR3 has 11 residues. CDR3 bases: TGTGCCAGCGGTAGGTTTGCCGAGCAGTACTTC. It is translated as CASGRFAEQYF.

This chain uses TRBV9 with TRBJ2-7; TRBD1 aligns across 10 bases. V was pared by 4 bases and J by 0 bases, with 4 bases of the junction left unmatched. This CDR3 spans 15 amino acids. The V gene's germline CDR1 is SGDLS and CDR2 YYNGEE. The CDR3 loop reads CASSPDRGRSYEQYF. CDR3 in DNA: TGTGCCAGCAGCCCCGACAGGGGGCGCTCCTACGAGCAGTACTTC.

The CDR3 protein is CASSLDGPEQTNYGYTF. The DNA of the CDR3 is TGCGCCAGCAGCTTGGATGGTCCCGAACAGACTAACTATGGCTACACCTTC. V is TRBV5-1 and J is TRBJ1-2; D is undetermined. CDR1 is SGHRS, CDR2 YFSETQ, per germline. The CDR3 sequence is 17 residues long. V was cut by 0 bases and J by 0 bases, with 15 bases left in between. The variable domain in full, with the rest retrieved from reference TRBV5-1 and TRBJ1-2, is KAGVTQTPRYLIKTRGQQVTLSCSPISGHRSVSWYQQTPGQGLQFLFEYFSETQRNKGNFPGRFSGRQFSNSRSEMNVSTLELGDSALYLCASSLDGPEQTNYGYTFGSGTRLTVV.

This chain connects TRBV19 to TRBJ2-1; possibly TRBD2 for D (5 bases). The CDR3 runs 15 residues. Trimming took off 1 base at V and 5 bases at J, with 12 bases between the two ends. CDR1 is LNHDA and CDR2 is SQIVND in the germline V gene (reference sequence). CDR3 protein: CASSIGTSTHNEQFF. The CDR3 DNA sequence: TGTGCCAGTAGTATAGGGACTTCTACTCACAATGAGCAGTTCTTC.

V usage is TRBV25-1 and J usage is TRBJ2-5, with a weak D call TRBD1 (6 bases). The CDR3 consists of 14 residues. With 6 bases removed from V and 5 bases from J, the gap between germline ends came to 16 bases. Germline CDR1 MGHDK, CDR2 SYGVNS. The CDR3 DNA reads TGTGCCAGCAGCCCGACAGGAGATGTGGAGACCCAGTACTTC. Translated: CASSPTGDVETQYF.

In this sample, this clone turned up once. The genes are TRBV7-8 and TRBJ1-5, with D tentatively TRBD1 (5 bases). CDR1 and CDR2 from the germline V gene are SGHVS and FQNEAQ. Trimming took 5 bases from V and 2 from J, leaving 19 bases between them. The CDR3 spans 17 residues. The CDR3 loop reads CASSRDPGDVGNQPQHF. The CDR3 coding sequence is TGTGCCAGCAGCCGCGATCCGGGGGACGTCGGCAATCAGCCCCAGCATTTT.

This chain joins TRBV5-1 and TRBJ2-5; 14 bases align to TRBD2. With 4 bases clipped from V and 4 bases from J, the junction kept 6 bases outside the gene matches. Germline lookup yields CDR1 SGHRS and CDR2 YFSETQ. The CDR3 has 16 amino acids. The CDR3 loop reads CASSDPGLAGVETQYF. Here the CDR3 DNA reads TGCGCCAGCAGCGACCCGGGACTAGCGGGAGTAGAGACCCAGTACTTC.

This chain joins TRBV5-1 and TRBJ1-5; D is unclear. The germline V gene encodes CDR1 SGHRS and CDR2 YFSETQ. V lost 4 bases and J lost 3, with 17 bases in between. This CDR3 has 16 residues. The chain's CDR3 is CASSPLGPQTNQPQHF. The CDR3 DNA is TGCGCCAGCAGCCCTTTAGGCCCTCAGACCAATCAGCCCCAGCATTTT.

The chain recombines TRBV4-3 with TRBJ2-7; no reliable D call. Trimming left V 0 bases short and J 2 bases short, with 8 bases between. The germline V gene has CDR1 LGHNA and CDR2 YSLEER. This CDR3 is built from 14 residues. The CDR3 nucleotides are TGCGCCAGCAGCCAAGATCTCGAGGCCTACGAGCAGTACTTC. Translating gives CASSQDLEAYEQYF.

CDR3 protein: CASSQHSLNTEAFF. The DNA for the CDR3 is TGTGCCAGCAGCCAACACAGCCTGAACACTGAAGCTTTCTTT. The gene calls are TRBV14 and TRBJ1-1; D gene unclear. Germline lookup yields CDR1 SGHDN and CDR2 FVKESK. V lost 2 bases and J 0 bases, leaving 7 bases between the germline ends. The CDR3 is 14 amino acids.

The genes are TRBV2 and TRBJ2-7, with 12 bases fitting TRBD2. The CDR3 spans 17 residues. The trim removed 5 bases at V and 7 bases at J, leaving 15 bases unmatched. Per germline, CDR1 SNHLY and CDR2 FYNNEI. CDR3 DNA: TGTGCCAGCAGTTCAACGACTCTAGCGGGAGGGCCGGGGGAGCAGTACTTC. It encodes CASSSTTLAGGPGEQYF. The variable domain in full, completed from reference TRBV2 and TRBJ2-7, reads EPEVTQTPSHQVTQMGQEVILRCVPISNHLYFYWYRQILGQKVEFLVSFYNNEISEKSEIFDDQFSVERPDGSNFTLKIRSTKLEDSAMYFCASSSTTLAGGPGEQYFGPGTRLTVT.

The gene calls are TRBV27 and TRBJ2-1; D may be TRBD1 (6 bases). Germline V gives CDR1 MNHEY, CDR2 SMNVEV (reference sequence). The CDR3 is 12 residues long. V was pared by 6 bases and J by 9 bases, with 12 bases between. The DNA for the CDR3 is TGTGCCAGCAGAGGATGGGGGCCTGAGCAGTTCTTC. Its protein product is CASRGWGPEQFF.

The genes are TRBV7-9 and TRBJ2-2, with 12 nucleotides matching TRBD2. The CDR3 is made up of 18 amino acids. CDR1 is SEHNR and CDR2 is FQNEAQ in the germline V gene (reference sequence). V shed 6 bases and J 3 bases; nucleotides not matched to a gene: 11. The CDR3 sequence: CASSRGLAGGPDTGELFF. CDR3 bases: TGTGCCAGCAGTAGAGGGCTAGCGGGAGGGCCGGACACCGGGGAGCTGTTTTTT.

A word on this clone: Other DNA variants within this sample encode the same CDR3. This chain connects TRBV19 to TRBJ1-5; D not resolved. This CDR3 spans 13 amino acids. CDR1 and CDR2 (germline): LNHDA, SQIVND (reference sequence). The germline V and J ends were trimmed by 5 bases and 1 base, with 6 bases remaining between them. CDR3 in amino acids: CASSPDSNQPQHF. CDR3 bases: TGTGCCAGTAGTCCGGACAGCAATCAGCCCCAGCATTTT.

The chain employs TRBV9 and TRBJ2-7, with TRBD1 matching over 11 bases. The CDR3 has 15 residues. CDR1 is SGDLS and CDR2 is YYNGEE in the germline V gene. The J segment lost 2 bases and the V segment lost 3 bases, leaving 4 bases of the junction unmatched. In DNA, the CDR3 is TGTGCCAGCAGCGCCTTGGGACAGGGGGCCTACGAGCAGTACTTC. It translates to CASSALGQGAYEQYF.

V usage is TRBV7-8 and J usage is TRBJ1-4; D is undetermined. Germline CDR1 reads SGHVS; CDR2 reads FQNEAQ. The CDR3 is 15 residues long. The V gene lost 5 bases and the J gene lost 0 bases, with 10 bases spanning the gap. The CDR3 nucleotides are TGTGCCAGCAGCCGCTCGGGAGCAACTAATGAAAAACTGTTTTTT. Translating gives CASSRSGATNEKLFF. Drawing the rest from reference TRBV7-8 and TRBJ1-4, the complete variable domain is GAGVSQSPRYKVAKRGQDVALRCDPISGHVSLFWYQQALGQGPEFLTYFQNEAQLDKSGLPSDRFFAERPEGSVSTLKIQRTQQEDSAVYLCASSRSGATNEKLFFGSGTQLSVL.

The chain uses TRBV19 and TRBJ2-7; possibly TRBD2 for D (6 bases). Germline V gene lookup returns CDR1 LNHDA and CDR2 SQIVND (reference sequence). V was clipped by 3 bases and J by 1 base, with 10 bases between them. The CDR3 sequence is 14 residues long. CDR3 DNA: TGTGCCAGTAGTATTTCGGGGGTTTCCTACGAGCAGTACTTC. Its protein product is CASSISGVSYEQYF.

The chain combines TRBV6-5 with TRBJ2-7, with TRBD2 matching 7 bases. The CDR3 extends over 13 amino acids. Germline V lookup: CDR1 MNHEY, CDR2 SVGAGI. With 6 bases clipped from V and 4 bases from J, the junction kept 6 bases outside the gene matches. CDR3 coding DNA: TGTGCCAGCAGCCCCGGGGGGTTGTACGAGCAGTACTTC. This encodes CASSPGGLYEQYF.

The V and J genes are TRBV10-3 and TRBJ2-1; a possible D gene is TRBD2 (5 bases). The V gene's germline CDR1 is ENHRY and CDR2 SYGVKD. The CDR3 runs 14 residues. The V end lost 3 bases, the J end lost 5 bases, and 11 bases lay between the germline ends. This CDR3 reads CAISEPAVNNEQFF. The CDR3 DNA is TGTGCCATCAGTGAACCAGCGGTTAACAATGAGCAGTTCTTC.

The chain carries TRBV10-3 and TRBJ2-3, with D perhaps matching TRBD1 (6 bases). The CDR3 contains 15 residues. The germline gives CDR1 ENHRY, CDR2 SYGVKD. Deletions cut 3 bases from V and 4 bases from J, with 14 bases between. CDR3 in DNA: TGTGCCATCAGTGACCTAACAGGGTGGGCAGATACGCAGTATTTT. It is translated as CAISDLTGWADTQYF.

This chain uses TRBV7-9 with TRBJ2-7; TRBD1 aligns across 8 bases. Looked up from germline, CDR1 is SEHNR and CDR2 is FQNEAQ (reference sequence). J was trimmed by 9 bases and V by 5 bases; bases with no gene match: 15. CDR3 size: 15 residues. The CDR3 nucleotides are TGTGCCAGCAGCCCACAGGGGGTGGTCGGCCTGGTGCAGTACTTC. This gives the protein CASSPQGVVGLVQYF.